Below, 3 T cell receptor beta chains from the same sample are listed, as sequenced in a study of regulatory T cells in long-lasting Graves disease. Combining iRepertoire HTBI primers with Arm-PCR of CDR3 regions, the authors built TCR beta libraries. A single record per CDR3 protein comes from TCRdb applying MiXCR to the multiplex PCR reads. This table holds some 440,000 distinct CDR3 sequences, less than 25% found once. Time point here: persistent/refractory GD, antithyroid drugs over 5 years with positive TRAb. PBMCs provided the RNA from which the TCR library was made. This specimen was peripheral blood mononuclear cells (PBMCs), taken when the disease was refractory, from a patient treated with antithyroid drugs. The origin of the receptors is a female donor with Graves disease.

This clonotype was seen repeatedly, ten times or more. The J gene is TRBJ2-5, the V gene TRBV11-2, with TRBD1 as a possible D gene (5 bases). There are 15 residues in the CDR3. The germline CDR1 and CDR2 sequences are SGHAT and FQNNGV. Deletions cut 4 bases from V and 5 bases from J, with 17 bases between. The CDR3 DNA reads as TGTGCCAGCAGCTCGTACGGCTCCTCAGGGGAGACCCAGTACTTC. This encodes CASSSYGSSGETQYF.

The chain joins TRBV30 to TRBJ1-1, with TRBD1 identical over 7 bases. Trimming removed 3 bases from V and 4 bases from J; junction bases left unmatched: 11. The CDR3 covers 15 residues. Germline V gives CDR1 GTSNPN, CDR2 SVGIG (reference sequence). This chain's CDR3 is CAWRHPGQTGTEAFF. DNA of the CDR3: TGTGCCTGGAGGCACCCGGGACAGACGGGCACTGAAGCTTTCTTT.

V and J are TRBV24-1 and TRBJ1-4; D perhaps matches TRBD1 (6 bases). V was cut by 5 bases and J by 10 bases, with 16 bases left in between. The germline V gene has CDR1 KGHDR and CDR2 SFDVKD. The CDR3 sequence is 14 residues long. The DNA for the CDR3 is TGTGCCACCAGTGTAACAGGGTCCCCCCGAAAACTGTTTTTT. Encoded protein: CATSVTGSPRKLFF.